This T cell receptor beta chain is drawn from a study of blood T cell repertoires in COVID-19. Original handling: Reference gene primer amplification gave estimated nucleated cell counts. Using immunoSEQ multiplex PCR, the repertoire was profiled, and TCRdb retains in-frame clones only, with some absent. That table furnishes V, J and clone size, whereas the DNA furnished D and trimming. The sample lists some 60,000 clones, 80% seen once, with roughly a fifth in the top ten. The TCR sequence derives from a man under 40 with COVID-19, enrolled during active disease. The specimen was peripheral blood.

In nucleotides, the CDR3 is TGTGCCAGCAGTTACGGGACAGGGGGCCTTGGCTACACCTTC. Translating gives CASSYGTGGLGYTF. The chain has TRBV6-2 or TRBV6-3 and TRBJ1-2; 12 bases map to TRBD1. V trimming: 2 bases; J trimming: 7 bases; junction bases outside the gene matches: 2. The germline V gene has CDR1 MNHEY and CDR2 SVGEGT. The CDR3 is 14 residues long.